This paragraph covers one T cell receptor (beta chain) sequence. Per the authors' pipeline: Estimation of nucleated cell counts was performed using reference gene primer amplification. The data were produced by immunoSEQ multiplex PCR, yet TCRdb's version contains in-frame clones alone and is incomplete. V, J and clone size are those of that table, while D and trimming were read from the DNA. The table has about 340,000 clones, about 86% seen once. These data come from a study of blood T cell repertoires in COVID-19. The V gene's germline CDR1 is SGHNT and CDR2 YYREEE (reference sequence). With 7 bases clipped from V and 2 bases from J, the junction kept 5 bases outside the gene matches. The CDR3 sequence is 13 residues long.

The J gene is TRBJ2-5, the V gene TRBV5-4; 7 nucleotides align to TRBD1. The sample taken for sequencing was PBMCs or T cells enriched from blood (not recorded which). The receptor's source is a woman aged 40-49 years with acute COVID-19. The CDR3 region is CASGRDSQETQYF. The CDR3 DNA reads TGTGCCAGCGGCCGGGACAGTCAAGAGACCCAGTACTTC.